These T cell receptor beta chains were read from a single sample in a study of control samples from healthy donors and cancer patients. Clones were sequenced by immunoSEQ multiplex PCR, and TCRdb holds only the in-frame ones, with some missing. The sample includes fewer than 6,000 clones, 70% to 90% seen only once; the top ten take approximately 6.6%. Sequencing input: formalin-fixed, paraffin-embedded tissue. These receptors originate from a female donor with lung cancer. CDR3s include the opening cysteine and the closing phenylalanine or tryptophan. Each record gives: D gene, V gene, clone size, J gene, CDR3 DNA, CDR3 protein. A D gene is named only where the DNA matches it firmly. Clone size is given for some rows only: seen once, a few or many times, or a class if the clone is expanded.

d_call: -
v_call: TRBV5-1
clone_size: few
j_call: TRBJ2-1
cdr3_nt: TGCGCCAGCAACCCACAGGGTGGAAGCTCCTACAATGAGCAGTTCTTC
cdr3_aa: CASNPQGGSSYNEQFF

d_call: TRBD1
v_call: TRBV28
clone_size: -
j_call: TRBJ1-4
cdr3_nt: TGTGCCGTACAATTATCCGGGACAGGGGGTGAAAAACTGTTTTTT
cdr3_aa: CAVQLSGTGGEKLFF

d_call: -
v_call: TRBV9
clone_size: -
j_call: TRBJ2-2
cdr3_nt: TGTGCCAGCAGTTATAGGAGTTCGGGGGAGCTGTTTTTT
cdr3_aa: CASSYRSSGELFF

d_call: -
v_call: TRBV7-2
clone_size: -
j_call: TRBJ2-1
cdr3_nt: TGTGCCAGCAGCGTAGGGGTCAACAATGAGCAGTTCTTC
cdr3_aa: CASSVGVNNEQFF

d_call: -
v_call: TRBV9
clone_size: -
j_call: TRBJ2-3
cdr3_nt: TGTGCCAGCAGCGTTTCCGGGACTTTCACAGATACGCAGTATTTT
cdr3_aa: CASSVSGTFTDTQYF

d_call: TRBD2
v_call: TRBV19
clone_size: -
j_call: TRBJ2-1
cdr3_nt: TGTGCCAGTAAGGGGACTAGCGGGAGCACTGAGCAGTTCTTC
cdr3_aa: CASKGTSGSTEQFF

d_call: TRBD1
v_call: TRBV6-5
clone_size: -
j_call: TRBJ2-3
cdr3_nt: TGTGCCAGCAGTTACTCGGGACAGAGCACAGATACGCAGTATTTT
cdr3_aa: CASSYSGQSTDTQYF

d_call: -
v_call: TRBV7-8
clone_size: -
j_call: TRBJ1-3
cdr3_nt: TGTGCCAGCAGCTTAACAGGGATAAGGTCTGGAAACACCATATATTTT
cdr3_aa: CASSLTGIRSGNTIYF

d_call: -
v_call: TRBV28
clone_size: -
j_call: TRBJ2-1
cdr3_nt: TGTGCCAGCAGGACTACAGGACTGGGGACGGGGTGGAATGAGCAGTTCTTC
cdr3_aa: CASRTTGLGTGWNEQFF

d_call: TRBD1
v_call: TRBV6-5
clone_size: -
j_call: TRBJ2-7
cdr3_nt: TGTGCCAGCAGTCACCGGGACAGGGGATACGAGCAGTACTTC
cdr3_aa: CASSHRDRGYEQYF

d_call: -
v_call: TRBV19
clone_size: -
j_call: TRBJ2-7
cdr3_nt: TGTGCCAGTAGTATAACAGATACCCGCTACGAGCAGTACTTC
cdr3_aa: CASSITDTRYEQYF

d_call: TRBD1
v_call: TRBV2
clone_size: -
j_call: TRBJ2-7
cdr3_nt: TGTGCCAATATTAGGGGGCCCAACGAGCAGTACTTC
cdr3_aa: CANIRGPNEQYF

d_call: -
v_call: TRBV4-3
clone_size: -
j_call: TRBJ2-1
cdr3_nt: TGCGCCAGCAGCTCCCGACTAGAAGATGAGCAGTTCTTC
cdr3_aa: CASSSRLEDEQFF

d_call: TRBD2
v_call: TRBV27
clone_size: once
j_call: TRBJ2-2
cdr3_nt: TGTGCCAGCCGGGGATCCACGACTAGCGGGAGTGGTAACACCGGGGAGCTGTTTTTT
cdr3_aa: CASRGSTTSGSGNTGELFF

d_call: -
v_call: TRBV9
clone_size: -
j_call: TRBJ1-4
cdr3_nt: TGTGCCAGCAGCGTAACCGGGACAACTAATGAAAAACTGTTTTTT
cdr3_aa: CASSVTGTTNEKLFF

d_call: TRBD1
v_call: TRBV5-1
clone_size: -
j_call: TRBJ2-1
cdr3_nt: TGCGCCAGCAGCTTGCAAGGACAGGGGAGTATGGGTGAGCAGTTCTTC
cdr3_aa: CASSLQGQGSMGEQFF

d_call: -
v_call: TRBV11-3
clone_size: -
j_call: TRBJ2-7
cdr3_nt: TGTGCCAGCAGCAACAGACACCAGGCCTACGAGCAGTACTTC
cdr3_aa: CASSNRHQAYEQYF

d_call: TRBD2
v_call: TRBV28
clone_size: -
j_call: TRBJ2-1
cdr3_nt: TGTGCCAGCAGTTTATGGGGGACTAGCGGCGAAAGGTCCTACAATGAGCAGTTCTTC
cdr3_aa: CASSLWGTSGERSYNEQFF

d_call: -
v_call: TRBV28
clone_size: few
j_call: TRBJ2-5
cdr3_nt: TGTGCCAGCACCTTAGGCCAGGCGGTGGAGACCCAGTACTTC
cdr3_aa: CASTLGQAVETQYF

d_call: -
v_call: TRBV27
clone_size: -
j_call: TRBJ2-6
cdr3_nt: TGTGCCAGCAGTTTAAAGGCCGGGGCCAACGTCCTGACTTTC
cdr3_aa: CASSLKAGANVLTF

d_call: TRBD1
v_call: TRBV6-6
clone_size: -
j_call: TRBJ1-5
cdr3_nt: TGTGCCAGCAGTCCACACTCACAAGGGGGCGGCGGTCAGCCCCAGCATTTT
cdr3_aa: CASSPHSQGGGGQPQHF

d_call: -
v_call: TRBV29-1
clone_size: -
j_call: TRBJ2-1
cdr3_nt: TGCAGCGTTGCAGCGGGCAAGGCCAATGAGCAGTTCTTC
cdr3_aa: CSVAAGKANEQFF

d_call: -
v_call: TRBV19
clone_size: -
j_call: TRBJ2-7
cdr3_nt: TGTGCCAGTAGCTGGGGAGCCCCCCTCTACTACGAGCAGTACTTC
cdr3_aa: CASSWGAPLYYEQYF

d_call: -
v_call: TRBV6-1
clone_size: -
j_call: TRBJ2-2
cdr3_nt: TGTGCCAGCAGTGAGAACCCCCGGCAGAGGGAGGGGGAGCTGTTTTTT
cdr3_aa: CASSENPRQREGELFF

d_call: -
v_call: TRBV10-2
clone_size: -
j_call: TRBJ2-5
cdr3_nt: TGCGCCAGCAGTGAAAGGCGGCCCCAAGAGACCCAGTACTTC
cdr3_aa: CASSERRPQETQYF

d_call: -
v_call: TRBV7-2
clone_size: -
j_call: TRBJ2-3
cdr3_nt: TGTGCCAGCAGCTTTCAGATCACAGATACGCAGTATTTT
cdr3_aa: CASSFQITDTQYF

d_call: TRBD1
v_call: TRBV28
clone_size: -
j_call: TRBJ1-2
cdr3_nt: TGTGCCAGCAGTCCCCCGGGGCAGGGGGCGGGTTTTGCCTATGGCTACACCTTC
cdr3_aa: CASSPPGQGAGFAYGYTF

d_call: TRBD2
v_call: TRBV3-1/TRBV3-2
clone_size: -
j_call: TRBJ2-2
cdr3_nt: TGTGCCAGCAGCCAAGAGCAACTAGCGGAGCGAACCGGGGAGCTGTTTTTT
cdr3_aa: CASSQEQLAERTGELFF

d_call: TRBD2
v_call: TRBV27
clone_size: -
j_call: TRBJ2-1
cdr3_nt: TGTGCCAGCAGTTCCTGGACTAGCGGGAGGAGCTCCTACAATGAGCAGTTCTTC
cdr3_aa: CASSSWTSGRSSYNEQFF

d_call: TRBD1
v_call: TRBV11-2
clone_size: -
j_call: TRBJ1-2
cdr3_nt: TGTGCCAGCAGCTTAGAGACAGGGGCGCTTTATGGCTACACCTTC
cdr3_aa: CASSLETGALYGYTF

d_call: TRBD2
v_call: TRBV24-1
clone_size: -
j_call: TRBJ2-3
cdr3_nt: TGTGCCACCACGTCTAGCGGGAGGCCAGATACGCAGTATTTT
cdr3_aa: CATTSSGRPDTQYF

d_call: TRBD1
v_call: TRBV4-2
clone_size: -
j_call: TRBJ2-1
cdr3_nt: TGTGCCAGCAGCCAAGGAGGGGACAGGGGGGATGAGCAGTTCTTC
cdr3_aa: CASSQGGDRGDEQFF

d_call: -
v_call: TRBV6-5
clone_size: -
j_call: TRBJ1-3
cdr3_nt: TGTGCCAGCAGGGTTGGGCACTCTGGAAACACCATATATTTT
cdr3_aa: CASRVGHSGNTIYF

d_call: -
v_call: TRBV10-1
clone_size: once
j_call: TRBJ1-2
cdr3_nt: TGCGCCAGCGCTCCAGGGTTAGAGGCTGGCTACACCTTC
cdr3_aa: CASAPGLEAGYTF

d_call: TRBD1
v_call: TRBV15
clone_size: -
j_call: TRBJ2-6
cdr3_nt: TGTGCCACCAGCCTACAGGGACAGGGTTCTGGGGCCAACGTCCTGACTTTC
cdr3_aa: CATSLQGQGSGANVLTF

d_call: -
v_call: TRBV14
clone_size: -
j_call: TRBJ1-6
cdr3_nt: TGTGCCAGCAGCCAAGGCAGGGAGAATTCACCCCTCCACTTT
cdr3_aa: CASSQGRENSPLHF

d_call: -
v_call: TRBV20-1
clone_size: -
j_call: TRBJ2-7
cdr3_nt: TGCAGTGCTAGAGATCTCGGAGAGCAGTACTTC
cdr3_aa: CSARDLGEQYF

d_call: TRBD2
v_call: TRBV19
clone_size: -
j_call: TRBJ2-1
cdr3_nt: TGTGCCAGTACCAGTAGCGGGAGCTACTACAATGAGCAGTTCTTC
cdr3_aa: CASTSSGSYYNEQFF

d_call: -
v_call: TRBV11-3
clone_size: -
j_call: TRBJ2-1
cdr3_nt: TGTGCCAGCAGCTTTTTATCAGGGAACAATGAGCAGTTCTTC
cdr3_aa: CASSFLSGNNEQFF

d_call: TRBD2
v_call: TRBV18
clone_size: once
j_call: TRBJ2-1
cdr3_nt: TGTGCCAGCTCACCACGACTAGCGGGACAAGGGAGCAATGAGCAGTTCTTC
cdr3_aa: CASSPRLAGQGSNEQFF

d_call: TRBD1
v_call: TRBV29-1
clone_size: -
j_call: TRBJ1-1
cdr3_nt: TGCAGCGTCTCACAGGGGGGTGAAGCTTTCTTT
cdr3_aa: CSVSQGGEAFF

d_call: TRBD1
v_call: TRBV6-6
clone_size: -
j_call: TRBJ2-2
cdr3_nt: TGTGCCAGCACCTGGACAGGGACGGCCGGGGAGCTGTTTTTT
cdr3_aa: CASTWTGTAGELFF

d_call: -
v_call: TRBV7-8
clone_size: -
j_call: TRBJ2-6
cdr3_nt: TGTGCCAGCAGCTTCACAGTCTCTGGGGCCAACGTCCTGACTTTC
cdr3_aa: CASSFTVSGANVLTF

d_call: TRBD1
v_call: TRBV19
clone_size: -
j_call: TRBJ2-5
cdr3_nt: TGTGCCAGTAGTAGGGACAGGCTGCAAGAGACCCAGTACTTC
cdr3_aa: CASSRDRLQETQYF

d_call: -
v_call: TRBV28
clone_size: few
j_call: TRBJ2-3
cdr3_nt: TGTGCCAGCAGTTTAACATGGGGGAGGAGGTGGACAGATACGCAGTATTTT
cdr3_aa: CASSLTWGRRWTDTQYF

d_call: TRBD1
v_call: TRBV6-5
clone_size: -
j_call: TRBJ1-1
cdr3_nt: TGTGCCAGCAGGACACCCCGGACAGGGGAGGAAGCTTTCTTT
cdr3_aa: CASRTPRTGEEAFF

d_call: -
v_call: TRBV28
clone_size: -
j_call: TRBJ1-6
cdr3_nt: TGTGCCAGCAGTTTAGGGAATCTCGCGGGAAATTCACCCCTCCACTTT
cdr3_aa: CASSLGNLAGNSPLHF

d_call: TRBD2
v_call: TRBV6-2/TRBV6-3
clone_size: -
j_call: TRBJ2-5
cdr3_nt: TGTGCCAGCAGTTACTTGATAGCGGGAGGCCGGGGGGAGACCCAGTACTTC
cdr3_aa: CASSYLIAGGRGETQYF

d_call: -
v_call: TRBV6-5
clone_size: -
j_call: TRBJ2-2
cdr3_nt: TGTGCCAGCAACCTAGCGCGGAACACCGGGGAGCTGTTTTTT
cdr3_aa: CASNLARNTGELFF

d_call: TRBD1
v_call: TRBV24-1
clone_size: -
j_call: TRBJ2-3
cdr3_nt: TGTGCCACCAGTGAGGGGACAGCTAGCACAGATACGCAGTATTTT
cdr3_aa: CATSEGTASTDTQYF

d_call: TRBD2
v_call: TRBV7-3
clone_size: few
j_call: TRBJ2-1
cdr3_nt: TGTGCCAGCAGCACTAGCGGGAGCTATGAGCAGTTCTTC
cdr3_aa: CASSTSGSYEQFF

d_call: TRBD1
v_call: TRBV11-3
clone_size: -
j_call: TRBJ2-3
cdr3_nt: TGTGCCAGCGGACCGGGACAGGGGGAGGCAGATACGCAGTATTTT
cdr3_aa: CASGPGQGEADTQYF

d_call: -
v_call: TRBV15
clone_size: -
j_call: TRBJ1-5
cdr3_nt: TGTGCCACCAGCAGAGTGGCCGGGAAGGGGGTCCTTCAACCCCAGCATTTT
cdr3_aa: CATSRVAGKGVLQPQHF